A single sample is the source of the 25 T cell receptor beta chains below, sequenced in a study of T cell repertoires in cytomegalovirus infection. TCRdb recomputed calls from the reads with MiXCR, one row per CDR3 protein. This table holds approximately 910,000 distinct CDR3 sequences, approximately 32% found once. These TCRs' antigens remain unknown. The specimen was cultured CD8+ T cells from PBMCs, collected from culture after CMV antigen stimulation. These receptors came from a human donor in good health (CMV status not recorded). Some clones in this sample may be carry-over from other donors' samples.

There are a few counts of this clonotype. The gene calls are TRBV11-3 and TRBJ2-3; D remains ambiguous. Trimming took off 0 bases at V and 2 bases at J, with 9 bases between the two ends. CDR1 is SGHNT, CDR2 YENEEA, per germline. This CDR3 has 15 residues. CDR3 sequence: CASSLDGSYTDTQYF. CDR3 nucleotide sequence: TGTGCCAGCAGCTTAGACGGCAGCTACACAGATACGCAGTATTTT. Full variable domain (outside the CDR3, taken from reference TRBV11-3 and TRBJ2-3): EAGVVQSPRYKIIEKKQPVAFWCNPISGHNTLYWYLQNLGQGPELLIRYENEEAVDDSQLPKDRFSAERLKGVDSTLKIQPAELGDSAVYLCASSLDGSYTDTQYFGPGTRLTVL.

Many counts were recorded for this clonotype. The chain recombines TRBV7-2 with TRBJ2-2; 9 nucleotides align to TRBD1. There are 15 residues in the CDR3. Looked up from germline, CDR1 is SGHTA and CDR2 is FQGNSA. J lost 5 bases, V lost 6 bases, and 7 bases had no gene match. CDR3 nucleotide sequence: TGTGCCAGCAGACCTGGACAGGGGAAGACCGGGGAGCTGTTTTTT. This sequence encodes CASRPGQGKTGELFF.

This clonotype was seen only a few times. This sequence joins TRBV7-9 and TRBJ1-6, with TRBD1 as a possible D gene (5 bases). In germline, CDR1 is SEHNR, CDR2 FQNEAQ (reference sequence). Trimming shortened V by 5 bases and J by 7 bases, and 12 bases separated the two germline ends. The CDR3 totals 14 residues. The CDR3 DNA sequence: TGTGCCAGCAGCACCGGGACGGTAAATTCACCCCTCCACTTT. Protein sequence: CASSTGTVNSPLHF. Full variable domain (rest looked up from reference TRBV7-9 and TRBJ1-6): DTGVSQNPRHKITKRGQNVTFRCDPISEHNRLYWYRQTLGQGPEFLTYFQNEAQLEKSRLLSDRFSAERPKGSFSTLEIQRTEQGDSAMYLCASSTGTVNSPLHFGNGTRLTVT.

This clonotype was seen more than once but under ten times. The J gene is TRBJ2-3, the V gene TRBV6-2 or TRBV6-3; D remains unclear. The CDR3 consists of 14 residues. Germline V gene sequence: CDR1 MNHEY, CDR2 SVGEGT. V lost 7 bases to trimming and J lost 4 bases, with 15 bases between them. The CDR3 reads CASIGPKVPDTQYF. Written as DNA, the CDR3 is TGTGCCAGCATCGGGCCCAAAGTCCCAGATACGCAGTATTTT.

V usage is TRBV7-8 and J usage is TRBJ2-7; TRBD1 agrees at 8 bases. In germline, CDR1 is SGHVS, CDR2 FQNEAQ. The CDR3 loop spans 14 amino acids. J gave up 4 bases and V 7 bases, and 9 bases lay outside the gene matches. The CDR3 DNA reads TGTGCCAGCACCCTCTCGCAGGGGGCTTACGAGCAGTACGTC. Translated, it gives CASTLSQGAYEQYV.

The count of this clonotype is one. The rearrangement uses TRBV20-1 and TRBJ2-7; D might be TRBD1 or TRBD2, each matching 5 bases. V was clipped by 6 bases and J by 6 bases, with 24 bases between them. The germline V gene has CDR1 DFQATT and CDR2 SNEGSKA (reference sequence). The CDR3 is 15 amino acids. CDR3 bases: TGCAGTGCATCCGGTGGGACGGACCCCGAGGGCGAGCAGTACGTC. It codes for CSASGGTDPEGEQYV.

This chain connects TRBV6-2 or TRBV6-3 to TRBJ2-1; D gene unclear. Germline V gene lookup returns CDR1 MNHEY and CDR2 SVGEGT. The V and J ends lost 5 bases and 8 bases respectively, with 16 bases between them. The CDR3 spans 14 residues. CDR3 loop: CASSGTFGQDEQFF. In nucleotides, the CDR3 is TGTGCCAGCAGTGGAACATTTGGGCAGGATGAGCAGTTCTTC.

There are many counts of this clonotype. The chain is built from TRBV7-9 and TRBJ1-4; D may be TRBD1 (5 bases). Germline assignment: CDR1 SEHNR and CDR2 FQNEAQ (reference sequence). Trimming took 3 bases from V and 4 from J, leaving 18 bases between them. The CDR3 runs to 17 residues. CDR3 protein: CASSFRPLTAINEKLFF. In DNA, the CDR3 is TGTGCCAGCAGCTTTAGACCCTTGACAGCGATTAATGAAAAACTGTTTTTT.

Note on this clonotype: It may be a read error: a sequence one base away is much more abundant. V gene TRBV7-2 combines with J gene TRBJ1-1, with a weak D call TRBD1 (5 bases). Trimming removed 10 bases at V and 2 bases at J, with 14 bases between. The germline V gene has CDR1 SGHTA and CDR2 FQGNSA. This CDR3 spans 13 amino acids. CDR3 amino acids: CANTKGANTEAFF. The DNA of the CDR3 is TGTGCCAACACCAAAGGGGCAAACACTGAAGCTTTCTTT.

The chain links TRBV19 to TRBJ2-1, with 9 bases identical to TRBD2. The germline V gene has CDR1 LNHDA and CDR2 SQIVND (reference sequence). This CDR3 comprises 14 residues. V dropped 3 bases and J dropped 8; count of bases not matched to a gene: 5. The CDR3 loop is CASSILAGTYEQFF. In DNA form, the CDR3 reads TGTGCCAGTAGTATTCTAGCGGGGACGTATGAGCAGTTCTTC.

The chain joins TRBV7-6 to TRBJ2-4; D perhaps matches TRBD2 (6 bases). The V end was cut by 3 bases, the J end by 9 bases, with 12 bases between. Per germline, CDR1 SGHVS and CDR2 FNYEAQ. The CDR3 has 13 amino acids. The CDR3: CASSFGTEGIQYF. The CDR3 DNA sequence: TGTGCCAGCAGCTTTGGGACTGAGGGCATTCAGTACTTC.

The chain carries TRBV10-3 and TRBJ2-1; 12 bases map to TRBD2. Looked up from germline, CDR1 is ENHRY and CDR2 is SYGVKD. CDR3 length: 16 amino acids. V lost 5 bases and J lost 8; bases outside the gene matches: 10. CDR3 nucleotide sequence: TGTGCCATCAGTCCCTCTAGCGGGGGGGCTCAGGATGAGCAGTTCTTC. It translates to CAISPSSGGAQDEQFF.

This clonotype appeared a few times. V gene TRBV27 combines with J gene TRBJ2-7, with D possibly being TRBD2 (6 bases). The CDR3 has 14 amino acids. Germline V gives CDR1 MNHEY, CDR2 SMNVEV (reference sequence). V dropped 3 bases and J dropped 4 bases, with 13 bases sitting between them. The CDR3 is CASSFGAEGYEQYV. DNA of the CDR3: TGTGCCAGCAGTTTCGGGGCGGAGGGGTACGAGCAGTACGTC.

The chain combines TRBV12-5 with TRBJ1-6, with unresolved D. Germline-derived CDR1 and CDR2 are LGHNT and FRNRAP. V lost 0 bases and J 9 bases, leaving 9 bases between the germline ends. The CDR3 has 14 amino acids. The CDR3 DNA sequence: TGTGCTAGTGGTTTGGTCGGTCGCGGTTCACCCCTCCACTTT. It specifies CASGLVGRGSPLHF.

The rearrangement joins TRBV4-1 to TRBJ2-2, with D unclear. There are 16 residues in the CDR3. Germline V gene lookup returns CDR1 MGHRA and CDR2 YSYEKL. Trimming pared 3 bases from V and 4 bases from J, leaving 15 bases between. CDR3 protein: CASSQDLAPSTGELFF. CDR3 DNA sequence: TGCGCCAGCAGCCAGGACCTCGCTCCCAGCACCGGGGAGCTGTTTTTT.

This clonotype was seen more than once but under ten times. The chain has TRBV7-3 and TRBJ1-1; 8 positions agree with TRBD1. With 6 bases clipped from V and 4 bases from J, the junction kept 10 bases outside the gene matches. The CDR3 runs to 15 residues. Germline assignment: CDR1 SGHTA and CDR2 FQGTGA. The CDR3 DNA follows: TGTGCCAGCAGTTATTCAGGGGGCGCAGGCACTGAAGCTTTCTTT. Translation: CASSYSGGAGTEAFF.

The J gene is TRBJ2-7, the V gene TRBV15, with TRBD1 as a possible D gene (5 bases). CDR3 length: 15 residues. Deletions cut 0 bases from V and 7 bases from J, with 16 bases between. Looked up from germline, CDR1 is LNHNV and CDR2 is YYDKDF (reference sequence). CDR3 sequence reads: CATSRDQFFKGEQYF. In nucleotides, the CDR3 is TGTGCCACCAGCAGAGATCAGTTTTTTAAGGGGGAGCAGTACTTC.

The V and J genes are TRBV5-4 and TRBJ1-2, with 9 bases lining up with TRBD1. Germline V gene lookup returns CDR1 SGHNT and CDR2 YYREEE (reference sequence). The junction had 11 bases not matched to a gene; V was cut back by 4 bases and J by 1 base. The CDR3 runs to 17 residues. Here the CDR3 DNA reads TGTGCCAGCAGCACCCCGGGACAGGGAATCCTTAACTATGGCTACACCTTC. This translates into CASSTPGQGILNYGYTF.

The gene calls are TRBV28 and TRBJ2-7, with D perhaps TRBD2 (6 bases). V gave up 5 bases and J gave up 3 bases, with 14 bases separating them. Germline CDR1 MDHEN, CDR2 SYDVKM. The CDR3 runs 14 residues. The CDR3 DNA follows: TGTGCCAGCAGTCCCAGGAGGGAGCACTACGAGCAGTACGTC. Translation gives CASSPRREHYEQYV.

Notes on this clonotype: In this CDR3 the conserved last residue, phenylalanine or tryptophan, is missing, so a read error is likely. The chain recombines TRBV7-2 with TRBJ2-1, with D uncertain. Between the trimmed V and J ends, which lost 5 bases and 6 bases, there was a span of 23 bases. Germline CDR1 is SGHTA and CDR2 is FQGNSA. CDR3 length equals 17 residues. The CDR3 protein is CASSLPSGPARVNEQFY. CDR3 nucleotides: TGTGCCAGCAGCCTCCCGAGTGGTCCCGCTAGAGTCAATGAGCAGTTCTAC.

This clonotype showed up many times. This chain uses TRBV12-3 or TRBV12-4 with TRBJ1-1; weak D call: TRBD1 (5 bases). The V end was cut by 7 bases, the J end by 3 bases, with 15 bases between. The CDR3 has 14 amino acids. The CDR3, as DNA: TGTGCCAGCACCCAGACAGCTATTTACACTGAAGCTTTCTTT. It translates to CASTQTAIYTEAFF.

This clonotype occurred a few times. The V and J genes are TRBV18 and TRBJ2-2; D may be TRBD2 (6 bases). Germline CDR1 KGHSH, CDR2 LQKENI. The CDR3 consists of 14 residues. Trimming took 2 bases from V and 7 from J, leaving 11 bases between them. The CDR3 DNA is TGTGCCAGCTCACCATGGGGGACTCGCGGGGAGCTGTTTTTT. It yields the protein CASSPWGTRGELFF.

This clonotype has at least ten counts. The rearrangement uses TRBV7-2 and TRBJ1-4, with 8 bases matching TRBD1. Trimming at V came to 3 bases and at J to 6 bases, leaving 9 bases not matched to a gene. The germline V gene encodes CDR1 SGHTA and CDR2 FQGNSA. CDR3 length equals 16 residues. The CDR3: CASSLGRTGRDEKLFF. The CDR3 DNA reads as TGTGCCAGCAGCTTGGGAAGGACAGGGCGGGATGAAAAACTGTTTTTT.

In this sample, this clonotype turned up many times. The chain joins TRBV7-3 to TRBJ2-6; D is unresolved. V shed 1 base and J shed 1 base, with 20 bases lying between them. CDR1 is SGHTA and CDR2 is FQGTGA in the germline V gene. This CDR3 has 20 residues. CDR3 region: CASSLRAEYHPISGANVLTF. Written as DNA, the CDR3 is TGTGCCAGCAGCTTAAGGGCCGAATACCACCCGATATCTGGGGCCAACGTCCTGACTTTC.

The sample holds a few counts of this clonotype. CDR3 coding DNA: TGTGCCAGCAGTTTGGACCAGGACGTGGCCGGTGCAACTAATGAAAAACTGTTTTTT. Translating it yields CASSLDQDVAGATNEKLFF. The chain couples TRBV12-3 or TRBV12-4 to TRBJ1-4; no clear D gene. The CDR3 has 19 residues. The ends were cut back, 3 bases at V and 0 bases at J, with 20 bases in the middle.